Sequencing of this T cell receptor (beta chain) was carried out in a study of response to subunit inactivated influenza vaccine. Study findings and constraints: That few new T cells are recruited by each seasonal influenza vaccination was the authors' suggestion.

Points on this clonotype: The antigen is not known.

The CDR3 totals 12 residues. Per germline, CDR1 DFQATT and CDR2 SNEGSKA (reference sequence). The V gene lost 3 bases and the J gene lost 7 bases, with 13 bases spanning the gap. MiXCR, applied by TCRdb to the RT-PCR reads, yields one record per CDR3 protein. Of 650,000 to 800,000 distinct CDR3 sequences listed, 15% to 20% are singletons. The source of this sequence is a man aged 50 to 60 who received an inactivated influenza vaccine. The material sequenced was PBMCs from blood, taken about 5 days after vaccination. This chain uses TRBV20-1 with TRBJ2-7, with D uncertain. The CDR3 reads CSASGTSGEQYF. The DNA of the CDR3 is TGCAGTGCTAGTGGCACCTCTGGAGAGCAGTACTTC.